This TCR beta chain is drawn from a study of blood T cell dynamics during melanoma immunotherapy. Some clones are missing from TCRdb's copy, which holds only in-frame ones; the method was immunoSEQ multiplex PCR. The sample consists of 15,000 to 20,000 clones, about 94% of them appearing once. The CDR3 contains 15 residues. Germline V gene sequence: CDR1 SEHNR, CDR2 FQNEAQ (reference sequence). The sample's time point: week 3, after first cycle of checkpoint inhibitor. This clone showed up just once. The antigen is not known. At one of its ends the junction is not consistent with the germline gene, which may arise from a read error. General study findings and limits: Cell-free DNA CDR3 sequences most resembled the immune-effector CD8+ subset, which was also most clonal.

The sequencing here drew on effector memory CD8+ T cells from blood, taken from a patient treated with checkpoint blockade. The receptor comes from a human donor with melanoma. This chain uses TRBV7-9 with TRBJ2-5; maybe TRBD2 (5 bases). The CDR3: CTSSLWGPGVETQYF. DNA of the CDR3: TGTACCAGCAGCTTATGGGGTCCCGGGGTGGAGACCCAGTACTTC.